One sample yielded the 13 T cell receptor beta chains listed below, sequenced in a study of early T cells in non-severe SARS-CoV-2 infection. TCRdb reprocessed the 5' RACE reads with MiXCR, giving one entry per CDR3 protein. Of 75,000 to 100,000 distinct CDR3 sequences listed, about 15% are singletons. The specimen sequenced was whole blood. Source of these receptors: an adult who was a healthcare worker with PCR-confirmed SARS-CoV-2 infection or an uninfected control (not recorded which).

The chain is built from TRBV11-2 and TRBJ2-7, with D maybe TRBD2 (6 bases). Trimming took 1 base from V and 2 from J, leaving 15 bases between them. The CDR3 covers 16 residues. Germline CDR1 SGHAT, CDR2 FQNNGV. CDR3 protein: CASSLVRREVTYEQYF. CDR3 bases: TGTGCCAGCAGCTTAGTTCGGCGGGAAGTAACCTACGAGCAGTACTTC.

This clonotype turned up a few times. The rearrangement joins TRBV20-1 to TRBJ1-4; D remains unclear. Germline V lookup: CDR1 DFQATT, CDR2 SNEGSKA (reference sequence). The CDR3 is made up of 13 amino acids. V was shortened by 6 bases and J by 0 bases, with 8 bases between the two germline ends. CDR3: CSAYITTNEKLFF. CDR3 DNA: TGCAGTGCCTACATCACAACTAATGAAAAACTGTTTTTT.

This clonotype was found many times. The chain has TRBV6-2 or TRBV6-3 and TRBJ1-5; D not certain. CDR3 length equals 17 residues. Trimming cost V 5 bases and J 0 bases, with 17 bases left between them. Per germline, CDR1 MNHEY and CDR2 SVGEGT. The CDR3 is CASSPPGQPYSNQPQHF. CDR3 nucleotide sequence: TGTGCCAGCAGTCCACCTGGGCAGCCCTATAGCAATCAGCCCCAGCATTTT.

This clonotype turned up a few times. This chain joins TRBV12-3 or TRBV12-4 and TRBJ1-5; 10 bases agree with TRBD1. The J segment lost 6 bases and the V segment lost 8 bases, leaving 13 bases of the junction unmatched. There are 16 residues in the CDR3. The DNA for the CDR3 is TGTGCCAGCTCACCCCCAGGGACAGGGGTGAGTCAGCCCCAGCATTTT. It specifies CASSPPGTGVSQPQHF.

The chain has TRBV20-1 and TRBJ2-4; 10 bases are shared with TRBD1. The trim removed 6 bases at V and 8 bases at J, leaving 10 bases unmatched. The germline gives CDR1 DFQATT, CDR2 SNEGSKA (reference sequence). The CDR3 is 14 residues long. The CDR3 protein is CSAQPGTGEDIQYF. CDR3 bases: TGCAGTGCCCAGCCGGGGACAGGGGAGGACATTCAGTACTTC.

The chain employs TRBV10-3 and TRBJ1-1, with D perhaps TRBD1 (6 bases). The CDR3 has 13 residues. Germline V CDR1 and CDR2: ENHRY, SYGVKD. Trimming stripped 8 bases from V and 2 bases from J, with 12 bases between. Here the CDR3 reads CAIGQGRNTEAFF. As DNA, the CDR3 is TGTGCCATCGGTCAGGGGCGAAACACTGAAGCTTTCTTT.

This sequence joins TRBV29-1 and TRBJ2-2; possibly TRBD1 for D (6 bases). V was pared by 4 bases and J by 4 bases, with 22 bases between. The CDR3 extends over 17 amino acids. Germline assignment: CDR1 SQVTM and CDR2 ANQGSEA. The CDR3 spells CSVGRGMGAASTGELFF. In DNA form, the CDR3 reads TGCAGCGTTGGTCGCGGTATGGGGGCCGCGAGCACCGGGGAGCTGTTTTTT.

This clonotype was seen ten or more times. The chain carries TRBV28 and TRBJ1-1; 9 bases match TRBD1. V trimming: 4 bases; J trimming: 4 bases; junction bases outside the gene matches: 1. The length of the CDR3 is 13 residues. CDR1 and CDR2 (germline): MDHEN, SYDVKM. CDR3 DNA: TGTGCCAGCAGTTGGACAGGGGCCACTGAAGCTTTCTTT. Translation gives CASSWTGATEAFF.

In its sample, this clonotype was seen many times. The CDR3 sequence is CASSMENPGELFF. CDR3 bases: TGTGCCAGCAGTATGGAGAACCCAGGAGAGCTGTTTTTT. V usage is TRBV2 and J usage is TRBJ2-2, with D unresolved. This CDR3 is built from 13 residues. Per the germline V gene, CDR1 is SNHLY and CDR2 is FYNNEI. The V and J ends lost 5 bases and 11 bases respectively, with 15 bases between them.

This clonotype was recorded many times. The rearrangement links TRBV21-1 to TRBJ2-1; the table's D call, TRBD1, has no DNA check behind it. TRBV21-1 is termed a pseudogene. This CDR3 is built from 14 residues. This CDR3 is CASIQGELRNEQFF. CDR3 DNA: TGTGCCAGCATCCAGGGGGAGTTGAGGAATGAGCAGTTCTTC.

The table lists this clonotype with a few counts. V and J are TRBV24-1 and TRBJ2-3, with D uncertain. V lost 4 bases and J 2 bases, leaving 12 bases between the germline ends. Germline-derived CDR1 and CDR2 are KGHDR and SFDVKD. The CDR3 is made up of 15 amino acids. CDR3 amino acids: CATSDPVVSTDTQYF. CDR3 nucleotide sequence: TGTGCCACCAGTGACCCAGTAGTCTCCACAGATACGCAGTATTTT.

J is TRBJ2-1 and V is TRBV9; the D gene is possibly TRBD2 (5 bases). CDR1 is SGDLS and CDR2 is YYNGEE in the germline V gene. Between the trimmed V and J ends, which lost 0 bases and 9 bases, there was a span of 10 bases. The CDR3 extends over 13 amino acids. CDR3 amino acids: CASSVVGAGEQFF. CDR3 sequence (DNA): TGTGCCAGCAGCGTAGTAGGCGCGGGTGAGCAGTTCTTC.

The V gene is TRBV28, the J gene TRBJ2-1; a possible D gene is TRBD2 (5 bases). The CDR3 is made up of 10 amino acids. Trimming removed 6 bases at V and 10 bases at J, with 7 bases between. Germline V gene data show CDR1 as MDHEN and CDR2 as SYDVKM. Here the CDR3 DNA reads TGTGCCAGCAGGAGGGTCGAGCAGTTCTTC. It codes for CASRRVEQFF. The complete variable domain, with remaining parts taken from reference TRBV28 and TRBJ2-1, reads DVKVTQSSRYLVKRTGEKVFLECVQDMDHENMFWYRQDPGLGLRLIYFSYDVKMKEKGDIPEGYSVSREKKERFSLILESASTNQTSMYLCASRRVEQFFGPGTRLTVL.